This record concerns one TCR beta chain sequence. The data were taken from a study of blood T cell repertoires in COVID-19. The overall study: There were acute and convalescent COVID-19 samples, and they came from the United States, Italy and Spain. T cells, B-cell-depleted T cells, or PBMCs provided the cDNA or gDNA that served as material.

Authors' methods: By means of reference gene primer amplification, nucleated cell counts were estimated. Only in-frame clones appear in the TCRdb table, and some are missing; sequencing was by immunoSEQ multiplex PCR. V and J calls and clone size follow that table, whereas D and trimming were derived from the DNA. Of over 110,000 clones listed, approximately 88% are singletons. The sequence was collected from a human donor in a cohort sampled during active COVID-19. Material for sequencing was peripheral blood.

CDR3 in DNA: TGTGCCAGTAACCCCACCAGCGGGGGGCCCTTCCCCGGGGAGCTGTTTTTT. This sequence encodes CASNPTSGGPFPGELFF. V usage is TRBV19 and J usage is TRBJ2-2, with 9 bases matching TRBD2. Germline values: CDR1 LNHDA, CDR2 SQIVND (reference sequence). This CDR3 region has 17 residues. V was pared by 7 bases and J by 6 bases, with 15 bases of the junction left unmatched.